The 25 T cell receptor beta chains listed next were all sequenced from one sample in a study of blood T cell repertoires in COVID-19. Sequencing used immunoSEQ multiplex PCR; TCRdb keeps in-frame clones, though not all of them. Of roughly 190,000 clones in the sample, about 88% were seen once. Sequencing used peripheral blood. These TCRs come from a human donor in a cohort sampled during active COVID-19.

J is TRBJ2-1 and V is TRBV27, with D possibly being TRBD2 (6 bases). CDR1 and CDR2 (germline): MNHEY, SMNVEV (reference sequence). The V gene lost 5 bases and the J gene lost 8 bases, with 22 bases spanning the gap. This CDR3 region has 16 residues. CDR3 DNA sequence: TGTGCCAGCAGTCCCACCTCAGGGAGGTTGTGGGATGAGCAGTTCTTC. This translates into CASSPTSGRLWDEQFF.

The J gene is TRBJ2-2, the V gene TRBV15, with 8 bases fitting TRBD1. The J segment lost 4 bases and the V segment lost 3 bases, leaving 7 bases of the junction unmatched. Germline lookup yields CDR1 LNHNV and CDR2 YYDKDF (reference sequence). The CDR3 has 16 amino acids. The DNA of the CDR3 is TGTGCCACCAGCAGTCCCGGGACAGGACCCACCGGGGAGCTGTTTTTT. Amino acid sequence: CATSSPGTGPTGELFF.

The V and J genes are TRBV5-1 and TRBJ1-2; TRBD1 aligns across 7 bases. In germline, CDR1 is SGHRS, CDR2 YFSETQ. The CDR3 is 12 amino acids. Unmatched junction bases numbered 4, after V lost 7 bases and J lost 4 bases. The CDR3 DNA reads TGCGCCAGCCAGGGGGTTAGCTATGGCTACACCTTC. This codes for CASQGVSYGYTF.

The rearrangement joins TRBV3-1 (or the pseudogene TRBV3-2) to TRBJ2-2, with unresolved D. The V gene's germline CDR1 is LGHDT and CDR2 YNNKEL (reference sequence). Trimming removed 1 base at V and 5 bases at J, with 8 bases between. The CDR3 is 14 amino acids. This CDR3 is CASSQARSTGELFF. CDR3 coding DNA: TGTGCCAGCAGCCAAGCTAGGTCGACCGGGGAGCTGTTTTTT.

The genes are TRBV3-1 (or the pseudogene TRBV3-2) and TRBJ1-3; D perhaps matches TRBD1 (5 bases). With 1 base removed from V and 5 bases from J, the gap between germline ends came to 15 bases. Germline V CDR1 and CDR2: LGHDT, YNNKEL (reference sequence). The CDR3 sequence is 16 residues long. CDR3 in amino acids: CASSQAGRGGRNTIYF. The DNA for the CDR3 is TGTGCCAGCAGCCAAGCGGGGAGGGGAGGGCGAAACACCATATATTTT.

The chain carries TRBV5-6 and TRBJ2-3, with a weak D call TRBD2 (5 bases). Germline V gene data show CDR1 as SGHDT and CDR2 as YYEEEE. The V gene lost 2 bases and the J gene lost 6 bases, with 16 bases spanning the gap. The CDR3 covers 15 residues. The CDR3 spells CASSFGLRAADTQYF. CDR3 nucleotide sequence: TGTGCCAGCAGCTTTGGACTCCGGGCGGCGGATACGCAGTATTTT.

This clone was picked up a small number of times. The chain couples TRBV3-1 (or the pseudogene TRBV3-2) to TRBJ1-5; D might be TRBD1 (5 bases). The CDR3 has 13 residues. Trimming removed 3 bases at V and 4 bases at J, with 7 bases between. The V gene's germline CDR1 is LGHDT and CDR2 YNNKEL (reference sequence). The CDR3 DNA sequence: TGTGCCAGCAGCCAGGGGCAGAATCAGCCCCAGCATTTT. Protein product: CASSQGQNQPQHF.

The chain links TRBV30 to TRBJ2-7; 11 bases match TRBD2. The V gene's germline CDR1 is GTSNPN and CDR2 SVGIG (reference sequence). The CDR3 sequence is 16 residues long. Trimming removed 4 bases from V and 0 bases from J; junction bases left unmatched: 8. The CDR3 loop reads CAWTEVAGGPSYEQYF. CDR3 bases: TGTGCCTGGACTGAAGTAGCGGGAGGGCCCTCCTACGAGCAGTACTTC.

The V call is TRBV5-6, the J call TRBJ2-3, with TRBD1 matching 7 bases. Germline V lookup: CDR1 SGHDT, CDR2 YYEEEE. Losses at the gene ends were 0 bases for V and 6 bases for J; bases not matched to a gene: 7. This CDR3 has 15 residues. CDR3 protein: CASSLGRNRGDTQYF. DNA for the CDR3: TGTGCCAGCAGCTTGGGAAGAAACAGGGGCGATACGCAGTATTTT.

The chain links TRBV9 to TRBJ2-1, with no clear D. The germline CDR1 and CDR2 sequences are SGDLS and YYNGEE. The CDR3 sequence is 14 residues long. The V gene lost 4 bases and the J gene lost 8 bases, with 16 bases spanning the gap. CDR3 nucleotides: TGTGCCAGCAGCACGAGGCCGGATCGGGATGAGCAGTTCTTC. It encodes CASSTRPDRDEQFF.

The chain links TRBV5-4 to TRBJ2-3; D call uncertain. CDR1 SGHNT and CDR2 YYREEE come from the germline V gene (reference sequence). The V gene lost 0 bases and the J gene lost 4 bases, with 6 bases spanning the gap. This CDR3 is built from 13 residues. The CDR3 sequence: CASSLALADTQYF. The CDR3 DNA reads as TGTGCCAGCAGCTTGGCATTAGCAGATACGCAGTATTTT.

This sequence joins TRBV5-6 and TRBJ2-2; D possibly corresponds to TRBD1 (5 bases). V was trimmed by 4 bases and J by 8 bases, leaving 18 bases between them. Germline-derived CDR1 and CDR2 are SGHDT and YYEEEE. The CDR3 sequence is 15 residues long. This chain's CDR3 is CASSRTPWVVGELFF. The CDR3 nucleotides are TGTGCCAGCAGCCGGACACCCTGGGTGGTAGGGGAGCTGTTTTTT.

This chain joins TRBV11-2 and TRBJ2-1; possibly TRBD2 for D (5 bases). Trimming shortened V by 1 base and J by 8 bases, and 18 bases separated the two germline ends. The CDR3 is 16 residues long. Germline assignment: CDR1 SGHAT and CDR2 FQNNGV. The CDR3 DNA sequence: TGTGCCAGCAGCTTAGGGGGAGCGCCTGATCTCGATGAGCAGTTCTTC. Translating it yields CASSLGGAPDLDEQFF. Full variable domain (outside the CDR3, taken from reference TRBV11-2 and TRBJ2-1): EAGVAQSPRYKIIEKRQSVAFWCNPISGHATLYWYQQILGQGPKLLIQFQNNGVVDDSQLPKDRFSAERLKGVDSTLKIQPAKLEDSAVYLCASSLGGAPDLDEQFFGPGTRLTVL.

CDR3 protein: CASSPLSRDSNYGYTF. CDR3 bases: TGTGCCAGCAGCCCCCTCTCCAGGGATTCTAACTATGGCTACACCTTC. The chain couples TRBV11-2 to TRBJ1-2, with D perhaps TRBD1 (5 bases). Germline CDR1 is SGHAT and CDR2 is FQNNGV. This CDR3 region has 16 residues. V lost 5 bases, J lost 0 bases, and 16 bases lay in between.

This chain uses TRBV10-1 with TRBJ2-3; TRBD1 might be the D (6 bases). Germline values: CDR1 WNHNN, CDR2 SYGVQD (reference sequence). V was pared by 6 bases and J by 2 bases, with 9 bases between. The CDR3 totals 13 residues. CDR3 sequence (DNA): TGCGCCAGCAGAGGACAGTCCACAGATACGCAGTATTTT. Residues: CASRGQSTDTQYF.

The CDR3 sequence is CASSQASGGTDTQYF. In DNA form, the CDR3 reads TGCGCCAGCAGCCAAGCTAGCGGGGGCACAGATACGCAGTATTTT. This chain uses TRBV4-3 with TRBJ2-3, with 9 positions matching TRBD2. The ends lost 1 base at V and 1 base at J; junction bases unmatched: 0. From germline, CDR1 is LGHNA and CDR2 YSLEER. This CDR3 is built from 15 residues.

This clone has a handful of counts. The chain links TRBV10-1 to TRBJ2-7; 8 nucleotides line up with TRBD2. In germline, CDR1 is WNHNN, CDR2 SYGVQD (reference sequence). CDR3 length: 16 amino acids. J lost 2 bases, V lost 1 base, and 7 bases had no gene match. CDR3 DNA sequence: TGCGCCAGCAGTGAGTGGAGCGGGAGCCCTGCCTACGAGCAGTACTTC. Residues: CASSEWSGSPAYEQYF.

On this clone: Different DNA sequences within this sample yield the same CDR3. The CDR3 is CASSLGTGGGEQYF. In DNA form, the CDR3 reads TGTGCCAGCAGCTTAGGGACAGGTGGGGGAGAGCAGTACTTC. The V call is TRBV7-2, the J call TRBJ2-7; the match to TRBD1 covers 7 bases. J was trimmed by 7 bases and V by 1 base; bases with no gene match: 7. The CDR3 consists of 14 residues. Germline CDR1 reads SGHTA; CDR2 reads FQGNSA.

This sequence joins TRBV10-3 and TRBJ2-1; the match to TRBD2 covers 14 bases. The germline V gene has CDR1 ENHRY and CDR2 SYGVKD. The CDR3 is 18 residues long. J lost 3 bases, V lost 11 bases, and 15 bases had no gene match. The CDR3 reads CAVSQTSGGAGDYNEQFF. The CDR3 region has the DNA TGTGCCGTATCCCAGACTAGCGGGGGGGCCGGAGACTACAATGAGCAGTTCTTC.

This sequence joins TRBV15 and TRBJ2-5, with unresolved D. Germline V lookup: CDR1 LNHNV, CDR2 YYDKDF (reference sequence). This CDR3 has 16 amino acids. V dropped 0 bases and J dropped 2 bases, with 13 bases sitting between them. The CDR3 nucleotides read TGTGCCACCAGCAGAGATGGTCTGGCGGAACAAGAGACCCAGTACTTC. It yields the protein CATSRDGLAEQETQYF.

Here the CDR3 reads CASSSFEDPDTQYF. As DNA, the CDR3 is TGTGCCAGCAGCTCTTTTGAGGATCCAGATACGCAGTATTTT. The genes are TRBV11-3 and TRBJ2-3; unclear D gene. The CDR3 has 14 residues. Trimming stripped 4 bases from V and 4 bases from J, with 12 bases between. Germline V CDR1 and CDR2: SGHNT, YENEEA.

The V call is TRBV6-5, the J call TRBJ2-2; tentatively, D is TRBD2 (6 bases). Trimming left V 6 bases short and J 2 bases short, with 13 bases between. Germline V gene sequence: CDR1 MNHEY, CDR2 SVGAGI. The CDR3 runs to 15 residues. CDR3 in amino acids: CASSKLGLNTGELFF. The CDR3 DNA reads TGTGCCAGCAGCAAATTGGGACTTAACACCGGGGAGCTGTTTTTT.

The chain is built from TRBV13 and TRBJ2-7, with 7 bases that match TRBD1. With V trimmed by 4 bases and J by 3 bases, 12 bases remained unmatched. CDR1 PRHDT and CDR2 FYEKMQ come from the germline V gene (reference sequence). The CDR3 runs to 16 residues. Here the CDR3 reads CASSSRTTGRVYEQYF. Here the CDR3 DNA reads TGTGCCAGCAGCTCCCGGACGACAGGGCGGGTCTACGAGCAGTACTTC.

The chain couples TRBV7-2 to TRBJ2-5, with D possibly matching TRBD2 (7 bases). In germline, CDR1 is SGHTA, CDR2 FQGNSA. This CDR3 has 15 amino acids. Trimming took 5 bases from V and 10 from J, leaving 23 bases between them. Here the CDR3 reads CASSPRTRGAVGQYF. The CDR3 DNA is TGTGCCAGCAGCCCTCGGACTAGGGGGGCGGTGGGCCAGTACTTC.

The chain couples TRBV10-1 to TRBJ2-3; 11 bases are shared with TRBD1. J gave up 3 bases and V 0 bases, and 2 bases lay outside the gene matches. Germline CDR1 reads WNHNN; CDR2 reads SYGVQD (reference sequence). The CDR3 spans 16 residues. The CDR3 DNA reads TGCGCCAGCAGTGAGTCGGACAGGGGGCGAACAGATACGCAGTATTTT. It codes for CASSESDRGRTDTQYF.